The 10 T cell receptor beta chains in this list originate from one sample, sequenced in a study of radiation and T cells in renal cell carcinoma. Here immunoSEQ multiplex PCR was the method, and the copy in TCRdb shows in-frame clones only, minus some. The sample records some 150,000 clones, less than 90% being singletons. Stated time point: blood 4 weeks post-SBRT, at nephrectomy. Treatment denoted: 15 Gy SBRT to primary tumor, nephrectomy 4 weeks later. The input for sequencing was blood, taken from a patient whose treatment included radiotherapy and nephrectomy. These receptors came from a woman aged 45-60 years with renal cell carcinoma.

The chain employs TRBV5-1 and TRBJ2-1, with D possibly called TRBD1 or TRBD2 (6 bases each). Germline lookup yields CDR1 SGHRS and CDR2 YFSETQ. The CDR3 consists of 15 residues. The ends were cut back, 2 bases at V and 6 bases at J, with 15 bases in the middle. CDR3 sequence (DNA): TGCGCCAGCAGCTTTACAGGGACGGGAGTCAATGAGCAGTTCTTC. It specifies CASSFTGTGVNEQFF.

The rearrangement uses TRBV29-1 and TRBJ2-2; unclear D gene. Looked up from germline, CDR1 is SQVTM and CDR2 is ANQGSEA. V lost 6 bases and J lost 3, with 5 bases in between. The CDR3 is 11 amino acids. CDR3 sequence (DNA): TGCAGCGTAGGAGACACCGGGGAGCTGTTTTTT. It translates to CSVGDTGELFF.

The chain links TRBV7-9 to TRBJ1-2; weak D call: TRBD1 (6 bases). CDR1 and CDR2 (germline): SEHNR, FQNEAQ (reference sequence). V lost 5 bases to trimming and J lost 2 bases, with 12 bases between them. This CDR3 is 14 amino acids long. This CDR3 is CASSLTQGNYGYTF. Here the CDR3 DNA reads TGTGCCAGCAGCCTGACCCAGGGGAACTATGGCTACACCTTC.

CDR3 region: CASSLLAGDSTDTQYF. The DNA for the CDR3 is TGCGCCAGCAGCTTACTAGCGGGGGATAGCACAGATACGCAGTATTTT. This chain joins TRBV5-1 and TRBJ2-3; 11 bases are shared with TRBD2. CDR3 size: 16 residues. Germline V gene sequence: CDR1 SGHRS, CDR2 YFSETQ. J lost 0 bases, V lost 2 bases, and 2 bases had no gene match.

The J gene is TRBJ2-7, the V gene TRBV6-1, with TRBD2 matching 8 bases. This CDR3 spans 16 amino acids. Germline V lookup: CDR1 MNHNS, CDR2 SASEGT. V shed 1 base, J shed 1 base, and the junction held 6 bases outside the gene matches. The CDR3 region has the DNA TGTGCCAGCAGTGAAGTCGGGGGGGGAGGGTCCTACGAGCAGTACTTC. This codes for CASSEVGGGGSYEQYF.

The chain uses TRBV18 and TRBJ2-7, with 12 bases lining up with TRBD2. V dropped 2 bases and J dropped 3; count of bases not matched to a gene: 14. CDR3 length: 19 residues. CDR1 and CDR2 (germline): KGHSH, LQKENI. The CDR3 loop reads CASSPARLAGVGRGYEQYF. CDR3 coding DNA: TGTGCCAGCTCACCAGCCCGACTAGCGGGGGTCGGGAGGGGCTACGAGCAGTACTTC.

The rearrangement joins TRBV28 to TRBJ2-1; perhaps TRBD1 as D (5 bases). Per germline, CDR1 MDHEN and CDR2 SYDVKM. Trimming cost V 9 bases and J 6 bases, with 15 bases left between them. The CDR3 totals 13 residues. The DNA for the CDR3 is TGTGCCAGTAGGTCTTCAGGGCTCAATGAGCAGTTCTTC. Its translation is CASRSSGLNEQFF.

The chain links TRBV19 to TRBJ2-7; 8 bases line up with TRBD1. The CDR3 consists of 14 residues. The V gene's germline CDR1 is LNHDA and CDR2 SQIVND (reference sequence). Germline trimming cut 4 bases from V and 2 bases from J; bases unmatched to any gene: 4. The CDR3 DNA reads as TGTGCCAGTAGTAGCCAGGGGGCTACCTACGAGCAGTACTTC. This translates into CASSSQGATYEQYF.

The chain combines TRBV30 with TRBJ2-5; D may be TRBD2 (6 bases). CDR3 length equals 13 residues. Germline assignment: CDR1 GTSNPN and CDR2 SVGIG (reference sequence). Trimming took off 2 bases at V and 4 bases at J, with 11 bases between the two ends. CDR3 nucleotides: TGTGCCTGGAGTCCGGGAGCTGGAGAGACCCAGTACTTC. Translating gives CAWSPGAGETQYF.

This chain connects TRBV28 to TRBJ2-3, with 7 bases that match TRBD2. Trimming at V came to 5 bases and at J to 2 bases, leaving 7 bases not matched to a gene. The CDR3 spans 15 residues. The V gene's germline CDR1 is MDHEN and CDR2 SYDVKM. CDR3 in amino acids: CASSPPSGLTDTQYF. Here the CDR3 DNA reads TGTGCCAGCAGTCCCCCTAGCGGCCTCACAGATACGCAGTATTTT.